A selection of T cell receptor beta chains follows, all from one sample in a study of T cell repertoires in cytomegalovirus infection. TCRdb re-analysed the reads in MiXCR, keeping a single row per CDR3 protein. This table holds about 440,000 distinct CDR3 sequences, approximately 31% found once. The source material was PBMCs. The receptors were sampled from a human donor in good health (CMV status not recorded). Some clones in this sample may be carry-over from other donors' samples. The CDR3 runs from the conserved cysteine through the conserved F or W. The order of the fields is J gene, V gene, clone size, D gene, CDR3 protein. D genes are given only for firm matches. Clone size is given for some rows only: seen once, a few or many times, or a class if the clone is expanded.

J: TRBJ2-3; V: TRBV7-6; size: NA; D: NA; CDR3: CASSLRTSKPDTQYF
J: TRBJ1-5; V: TRBV7-9; size: few; D: NA; CDR3: CASSSDPSNQPQHF
J: TRBJ1-5; V: TRBV6-2/TRBV6-3; size: few; D: NA; CDR3: CASTTGLWPQHF
J: TRBJ1-5; V: TRBV6-6; size: NA; D: NA; CDR3: CASSYSRAGARNQPQHF
J: TRBJ2-7; V: TRBV7-2; size: many; D: NA; CDR3: CASSLASGVEQYF
J: TRBJ2-3; V: TRBV7-3; size: many; D: TRBD2; CDR3: CASSFHPGLAETDTQYF
J: TRBJ1-6; V: TRBV20-1; size: few; D: TRBD1; CDR3: CSATGTAVLGPLHF
J: TRBJ1-2; V: TRBV20-1; size: NA; D: NA; CDR3: CSARADSFGAGTLGGYTF
J: TRBJ1-2; V: TRBV6-2/TRBV6-3; size: many; D: NA; CDR3: CASSSRGAHGYTF
J: TRBJ2-1; V: TRBV11-2; size: NA; D: TRBD1; CDR3: CASSLDYQGARKKFYNEQFF
J: TRBJ1-6; V: TRBV7-6; size: NA; D: NA; CDR3: CYSSLDRWVNSPLHF
J: TRBJ2-1; V: TRBV14; size: few; D: NA; CDR3: CASSQVVAGSNNEQFF
J: TRBJ1-1; V: TRBV7-9; size: NA; D: NA; CDR3: CASSLRKGTVDTEAFF
J: TRBJ2-6; V: TRBV5-6; size: NA; D: NA; CDR3: CASTAAGYGANVLTF
J: TRBJ2-7; V: TRBV6-2/TRBV6-3; size: NA; D: TRBD2; CDR3: CPSSYNAAGENEQYF
J: TRBJ1-1; V: TRBV24-1; size: NA; D: NA; CDR3: CATSLAGGMEKGEAFF
J: TRBJ2-1; V: TRBV14; size: NA; D: NA; CDR3: CASSQDFGGFENEQFF
J: TRBJ1-1; V: TRBV19; size: few; D: TRBD1; CDR3: CASSSHRGNTEAFF
J: TRBJ2-3; V: TRBV27; size: NA; D: TRBD2; CDR3: CASSRTSGGALHTQYF
J: TRBJ1-5; V: TRBV19; size: NA; D: NA; CDR3: CASSDNFYQPQHF
J: TRBJ1-1; V: TRBV19; size: NA; D: NA; CDR3: CASSLSNNMNTEAFF
J: TRBJ1-5; V: TRBV6-2/TRBV6-3; size: NA; D: TRBD1; CDR3: CASRATGNDQPQHF
J: TRBJ2-3; V: TRBV7-2; size: few; D: TRBD2; CDR3: CASSFGLGRGTTDTQYF
J: TRBJ2-7; V: TRBV20-1; size: NA; D: NA; CDR3: CSASGQRLTSYEQYF
J: TRBJ2-7; V: TRBV11-2; size: NA; D: NA; CDR3: CASSPGGSVSSYEQYF
J: TRBJ1-3; V: TRBV9; size: NA; D: NA; CDR3: CASSLAGDAGTTIYF
J: TRBJ1-5; V: TRBV24-1; size: few; D: NA; CDR3: CATSDLLWRRGNQPQHF
J: TRBJ2-1; V: TRBV29-1; size: NA; D: NA; CDR3: CSVEGLKGPGEQFF
J: TRBJ1-1; V: TRBV4-1; size: once; D: NA; CDR3: CASSQTPGTVNTEAFF
J: TRBJ1-2; V: TRBV7-2; size: many; D: NA; CDR3: CASSLETGYGYTF
J: TRBJ2-2; V: TRBV15; size: NA; D: NA; CDR3: CATSKWGASNTGELFF
J: TRBJ1-1; V: TRBV28; size: NA; D: NA; CDR3: CASRGERNTEAFF
J: TRBJ2-7; V: TRBV6-2/TRBV6-3; size: few; D: NA; CDR3: CASSHDTTYEQYF
J: TRBJ1-5; V: TRBV19; size: NA; D: NA; CDR3: CASSTPPVGNQPQHF
J: TRBJ1-6; V: TRBV7-2; size: few; D: NA; CDR3: CASSLGSGTHNSPLHF
J: TRBJ1-2; V: TRBV6-5; size: NA; D: NA; CDR3: CASSYSGGGHYGYTF
J: TRBJ2-3; V: TRBV29-1; size: NA; D: NA; CDR3: CSVEVVGVTDTQYF
J: TRBJ2-7; V: TRBV20-1; size: NA; D: NA; CDR3: CSARDPTSSTYEQYF
J: TRBJ2-2; V: TRBV2; size: few; D: TRBD1; CDR3: CASSKDRRYTGELFF
J: TRBJ2-1; V: TRBV7-2; size: few; D: NA; CDR3: CASSLSDLYNEQFF
J: TRBJ2-7; V: TRBV12-3/TRBV12-4; size: NA; D: NA; CDR3: CASSWGGGLSYEQYF
J: TRBJ2-7; V: TRBV28; size: NA; D: NA; CDR3: CAAGGAPPTYEQYF
J: TRBJ1-1; V: TRBV4-1; size: NA; D: NA; CDR3: CASSQFDPNTEAFF